This T cell receptor beta chain appears in the sequencing data of a study of blood T cells in healthy people across ages. The CDR3 sequence is 14 residues long. Trimming at V came to 8 bases and at J to 2 bases, leaving 8 bases not matched to a gene. CDR1 and CDR2 (germline): MDHEN, SYDVKM. This clonotype was observed a handful of times. Primers used in a second PCR of roughly 6 to 11 cycles were a sample-barcoded 5' primer and a J-beta primer mix. TCRdb re-derived calls from the 5' RACE reads in MiXCR, one entry per CDR3 protein. The sample records approximately 490,000 distinct CDR3 sequences, under 30% being singletons. This same sample was also part of a study on T cells of mothers and their children. This second report adds: Donation was provided by three healthy Caucasian mothers along with their six children. cDNA was synthesized from all extracted RNA at around 1.6 ug per reaction.

The specimen sequenced was blood. The source of this sequence is a boy younger than 18 in good health. V usage is TRBV28 and J usage is TRBJ2-5, with 7 nucleotides matching TRBD2. This CDR3 is CASWGGTGQETQYF. The CDR3 DNA sequence: TGTGCCAGCTGGGGGGGGACGGGACAAGAGACCCAGTACTTC.